This T cell receptor (beta chain) was obtained from a study of metastatic and nonmetastatic thyroid tumors. Study background: Repertoire comparisons spanned blood and tumor or nodule tissue from malignant and benign thyroid patients.

There were no patients who had received any treatment before thyroid surgery. Original handling: For papillary thyroid cancer, a distant-metastasis classifier was constructed from CDR3 differences observed across clinicopathological groups. MiXCR reprocessed the PCR reads for TCRdb. For this entry, the V and J calls and clone size follow TCRdb and not the study's own pipeline. The data contain about 40,000 clones, roughly an eighth of them singletons. This clone appeared many times. The clonotype was recovered from a female donor with papillary thyroid cancer or a benign thyroid nodule (not recorded which). Some clones in this sample may be carry-over from other donors' samples. The sequencing input was blood.

CDR3 sequence: CASSQRGDSGNTIYF. The CDR3, as DNA: TGTGCCAGCAGTCAGAGAGGGGATTCTGGAAACACCATATATTTT. This rearrangement joins TRBV27 to TRBJ1-3; the D gene is possibly TRBD1 (5 bases). Germline CDR1 and CDR2: MNHEY and SMNVEV (reference sequence). This CDR3 comprises 15 residues. Trimming shortened V by 5 bases and J by 1 base, and 12 bases separated the two germline ends.